This T cell receptor (beta chain) derives from a study of T cell repertoires in cytomegalovirus infection. This clonotype has a handful of counts. No antigen is known for it. TCRdb called the reads again in MiXCR, with one record for every CDR3 protein. The sample contains about 500,000 distinct CDR3 sequences, about 33% of which appear only once. Material: cultured PBMCs, obtained from culture after CMV antigen stimulation. This TCR derives from a human donor in good health (CMV status not recorded). Some clones in this sample may be carry-over from other donors' samples.

The CDR3 is CASSYGGDTEAFF. In nucleotides, the CDR3 is TGTGCCAGCAGTTACGGCGGAGACACTGAAGCTTTCTTT. The J gene is TRBJ1-1, the V gene TRBV6-2 or TRBV6-3; D is uncertain. V lost 2 bases to trimming and J lost 3 bases, with 7 bases between them. The CDR3 length is 13 residues. Germline assignment: CDR1 MNHEY and CDR2 SVGEGT.